Included here is one T cell receptor beta chain sequence, with context. The antigen is undetermined. TCRdb reanalysed the RT-PCR reads using MiXCR and keeps one entry per CDR3 protein. The sample records approximately 730,000 distinct CDR3 sequences, 14% being singletons. CDR1 SGHRS and CDR2 YFSETQ come from the germline V gene. The length of the CDR3 is 15 residues. The V end lost 5 bases, the J end lost 4 bases, and 15 bases lay between the germline ends. The data belong to a study of response to subunit inactivated influenza vaccine. General observations from the study: Every seasonal influenza vaccination brings in few new T cells, the authors suggested.

The sample in question was PBMCs from blood, obtained less than 15 days before vaccination. This chain links TRBV5-1 with TRBJ2-2; D tentatively fits TRBD1 or TRBD2 (5 bases each). The source of this sequence is a man aged 45-65 years who received an inactivated influenza vaccine. DNA for the CDR3: TGCGCCAGCAGTAGGGACCGGAAAAGCACCGGGGAGCTGTTTTTT. Translated: CASSRDRKSTGELFF.